Listed below are T cell receptor beta chains from one sample, sequenced in a study of cytomegalovirus exposure and HLA in healthy donors. The method was immunoSEQ multiplex PCR; TCRdb's version includes in-frame clones alone and lacks a portion of them. The sample includes over 130,000 clones, around 65% seen only once; the top ten take approximately 1.8%. The sample consisted of PBMCs. The receptors were sampled from a male donor in good health and CMV-seronegative. The CDR3 runs from the conserved cysteine through the conserved F or W.

CDR3aa: CSGVTVGMTGTPNTGELFF
v_gene: TRBV29-1
j_gene: TRBJ2-2

CDR3aa: CSVEEVSGGNAFF
v_gene: TRBV29-1
j_gene: TRBJ1-1

CDR3aa: CASSLWGLAVHEQYF
v_gene: TRBV27
j_gene: TRBJ2-7

CDR3aa: CASSWTGTTYEQYF
v_gene: TRBV6-6
j_gene: TRBJ2-7

CDR3aa: CAISQLGQGAGEQYF
v_gene: TRBV10-3
j_gene: TRBJ2-7

CDR3aa: CASSQGQGILNSPLHF
v_gene: TRBV18
j_gene: TRBJ1-6

CDR3aa: CATGQGIYYEQYF
v_gene: TRBV15
j_gene: TRBJ2-7

CDR3aa: CASSVGGTGFGYTF
v_gene: TRBV9
j_gene: TRBJ1-2

CDR3aa: CASREDFYGYTF
v_gene: TRBV6-5
j_gene: TRBJ1-2

CDR3aa: CASSVEGQGVYGYTF
v_gene: TRBV9
j_gene: TRBJ1-2

CDR3aa: CASSFRTSGVSSEQFF
v_gene: TRBV7-6
j_gene: TRBJ2-1

CDR3aa: CAISTEGTSNQPQHF
v_gene: TRBV10-3
j_gene: TRBJ1-5

CDR3aa: CASTTGTKAFF
v_gene: TRBV28
j_gene: TRBJ1-1